Listed below are T cell receptor beta chains from one sample, sequenced in a study of OX40 agonist ivuxolimab in advanced cancers. Assay used: immunoSEQ multiplex PCR; TCRdb lists only in-frame clones, some missing. The repertoire holds 73,000 or so clones, with 82% as singletons. The material sequenced was CD4+ or CD8+ T cells sorted from blood, taken in a trial of the OX40 agonist ivuxolimab. Receptors originate from an adult with an advanced solid tumor such as melanoma, head and neck, liver or kidney cancer. Each CDR3 is given with its conserved first and last residue. Some rows have no size entry. The others give once, few or many, or a class for an expanded clone.

cdr3_aa: CASSADQNTEAFF; v_call: TRBV9; clone_size: .; j_call: TRBJ1-1
cdr3_aa: CASSMDRGGGNTIYF; v_call: TRBV19; clone_size: few; j_call: TRBJ1-3
cdr3_aa: CASSNSETQYF; v_call: TRBV19; clone_size: .; j_call: TRBJ2-5
cdr3_aa: CASSDRGLAGVNEQFF; v_call: TRBV6-4; clone_size: .; j_call: TRBJ2-1
cdr3_aa: CASSDTGATNEKLFF; v_call: TRBV6-1; clone_size: once; j_call: TRBJ1-4
cdr3_aa: CASSPRGSDTEAFF; v_call: TRBV7-2; clone_size: few; j_call: TRBJ1-1
cdr3_aa: CASSFRSTDTQYF; v_call: TRBV5-1; clone_size: once; j_call: TRBJ2-3
cdr3_aa: CASSLGESYEQYF; v_call: TRBV11-3; clone_size: few; j_call: TRBJ2-7
cdr3_aa: CATLAGGRPEAFF; v_call: TRBV28; clone_size: .; j_call: TRBJ1-1
cdr3_aa: CASSELTGGQVTDTQYF; v_call: TRBV6-1; clone_size: .; j_call: TRBJ2-3
cdr3_aa: CASSGTRQARGSEQYF; v_call: TRBV6-1; clone_size: .; j_call: TRBJ2-7
cdr3_aa: CASSLGTNSNQPQHF; v_call: TRBV5-1; clone_size: once; j_call: TRBJ1-5
cdr3_aa: CASSELGTGSWETQYF; v_call: TRBV2; clone_size: .; j_call: TRBJ2-5
cdr3_aa: CSVEPQGRNTIYF; v_call: TRBV29-1; clone_size: few; j_call: TRBJ1-3
cdr3_aa: CASSPVQAANTGELFF; v_call: TRBV18; clone_size: .; j_call: TRBJ2-2
cdr3_aa: CASSPRGTKADTQYF; v_call: TRBV4-1; clone_size: .; j_call: TRBJ2-3
cdr3_aa: CASMRQSYGYTF; v_call: TRBV19; clone_size: .; j_call: TRBJ1-2
cdr3_aa: CASSPRQGLAGGWNEQFF; v_call: TRBV18; clone_size: once; j_call: TRBJ2-1
cdr3_aa: CASSLGEGTQYF; v_call: TRBV5-1; clone_size: .; j_call: TRBJ2-5
cdr3_aa: CASSFGTVGAFF; v_call: TRBV7-8; clone_size: .; j_call: TRBJ1-1
cdr3_aa: CASSLGLEEQFF; v_call: TRBV5-4; clone_size: .; j_call: TRBJ2-1
cdr3_aa: CASSPPARYGYTF; v_call: TRBV28; clone_size: .; j_call: TRBJ1-2
cdr3_aa: CASSKVRGPCYQETQYF; v_call: TRBV21-1; clone_size: once; j_call: TRBJ2-5
cdr3_aa: CASSLSPGPRAQYF; v_call: TRBV5-4; clone_size: .; j_call: TRBJ2-5
cdr3_aa: CARGGGLTTEAFF; v_call: TRBV2; clone_size: .; j_call: TRBJ1-1
cdr3_aa: CASSLDGNQPQHF; v_call: TRBV5-5; clone_size: .; j_call: TRBJ1-5
cdr3_aa: CASSPPLAQYF; v_call: TRBV2; clone_size: .; j_call: TRBJ2-3
cdr3_aa: CASSLAGTSANEQFF; v_call: TRBV7-8; clone_size: .; j_call: TRBJ2-1
cdr3_aa: CASSPPAGWEAFF; v_call: TRBV18; clone_size: .; j_call: TRBJ1-1
cdr3_aa: CASSPFVPITDTQYF; v_call: TRBV28; clone_size: .; j_call: TRBJ2-3
cdr3_aa: CASSVGQRKETQYF; v_call: TRBV19; clone_size: .; j_call: TRBJ2-5
cdr3_aa: CASSRSGDEKLFF; v_call: TRBV18; clone_size: .; j_call: TRBJ1-4
cdr3_aa: CASRLELAGTDTQYF; v_call: TRBV5-1; clone_size: .; j_call: TRBJ2-3
cdr3_aa: CATSRGSAGGETQYF; v_call: TRBV15; clone_size: .; j_call: TRBJ2-5
cdr3_aa: CSATDTEAFF; v_call: TRBV20-1; clone_size: .; j_call: TRBJ1-1
cdr3_aa: CATSLTYRYQETQYF; v_call: TRBV15; clone_size: .; j_call: TRBJ2-5
cdr3_aa: CASRSSFEQFF; v_call: TRBV28; clone_size: .; j_call: TRBJ2-1
cdr3_aa: CASSIDTGQGKQPQHF; v_call: TRBV19; clone_size: few; j_call: TRBJ1-5
cdr3_aa: CASISAGSMNTEAFF; v_call: TRBV6-4; clone_size: .; j_call: TRBJ1-1
cdr3_aa: CACAETLNTEAFF; v_call: TRBV6-5; clone_size: .; j_call: TRBJ1-1
cdr3_aa: CASSKLAGDRYEQYF; v_call: TRBV28; clone_size: .; j_call: TRBJ2-7
cdr3_aa: CASSFSTNEKLFF; v_call: TRBV5-1; clone_size: .; j_call: TRBJ1-4
cdr3_aa: CASSLWQGTYSNQPQHF; v_call: TRBV28; clone_size: .; j_call: TRBJ1-5
cdr3_aa: CASSSAQGKSYEQYF; v_call: TRBV11-2; clone_size: few; j_call: TRBJ2-7